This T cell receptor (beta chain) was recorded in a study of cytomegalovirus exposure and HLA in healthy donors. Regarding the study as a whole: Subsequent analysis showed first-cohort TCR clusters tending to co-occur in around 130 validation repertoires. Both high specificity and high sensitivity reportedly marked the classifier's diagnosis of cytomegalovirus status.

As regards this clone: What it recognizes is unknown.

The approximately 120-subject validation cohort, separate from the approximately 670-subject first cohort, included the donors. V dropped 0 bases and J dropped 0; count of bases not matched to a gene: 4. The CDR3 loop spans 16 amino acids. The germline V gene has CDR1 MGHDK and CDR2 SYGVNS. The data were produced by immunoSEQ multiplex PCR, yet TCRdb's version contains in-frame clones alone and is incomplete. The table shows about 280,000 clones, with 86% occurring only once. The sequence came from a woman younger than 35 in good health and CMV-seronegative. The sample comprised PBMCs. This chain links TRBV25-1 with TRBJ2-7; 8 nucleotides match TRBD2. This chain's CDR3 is CASSEYRGGFSYEQYF. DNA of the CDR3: TGTGCCAGCAGTGAATATCGCGGGGGGTTCTCCTACGAGCAGTACTTC.